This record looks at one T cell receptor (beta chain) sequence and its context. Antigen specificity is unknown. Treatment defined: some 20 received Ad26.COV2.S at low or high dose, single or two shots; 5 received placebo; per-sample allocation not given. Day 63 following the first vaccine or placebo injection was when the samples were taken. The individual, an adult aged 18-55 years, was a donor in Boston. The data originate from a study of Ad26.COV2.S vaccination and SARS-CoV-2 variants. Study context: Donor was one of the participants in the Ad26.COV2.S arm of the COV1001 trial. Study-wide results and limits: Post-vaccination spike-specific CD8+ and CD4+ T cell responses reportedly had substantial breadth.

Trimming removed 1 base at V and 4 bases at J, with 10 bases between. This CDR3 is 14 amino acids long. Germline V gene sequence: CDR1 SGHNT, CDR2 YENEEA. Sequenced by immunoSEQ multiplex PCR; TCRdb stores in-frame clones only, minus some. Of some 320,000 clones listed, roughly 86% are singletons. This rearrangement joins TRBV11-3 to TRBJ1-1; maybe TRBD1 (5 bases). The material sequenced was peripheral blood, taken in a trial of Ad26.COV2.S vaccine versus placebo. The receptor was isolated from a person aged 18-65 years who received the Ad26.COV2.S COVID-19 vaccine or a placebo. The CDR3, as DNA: TGTGCCAGCAGCTTAGGCGCAGGGAGCACTGAAGCTTTCTTT. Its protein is CASSLGAGSTEAFF. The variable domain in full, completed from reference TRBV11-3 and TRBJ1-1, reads EAGVVQSPRYKIIEKKQPVAFWCNPISGHNTLYWYLQNLGQGPELLIRYENEEAVDDSQLPKDRFSAERLKGVDSTLKIQPAELGDSAVYLCASSLGAGSTEAFFGQGTRLTVV.